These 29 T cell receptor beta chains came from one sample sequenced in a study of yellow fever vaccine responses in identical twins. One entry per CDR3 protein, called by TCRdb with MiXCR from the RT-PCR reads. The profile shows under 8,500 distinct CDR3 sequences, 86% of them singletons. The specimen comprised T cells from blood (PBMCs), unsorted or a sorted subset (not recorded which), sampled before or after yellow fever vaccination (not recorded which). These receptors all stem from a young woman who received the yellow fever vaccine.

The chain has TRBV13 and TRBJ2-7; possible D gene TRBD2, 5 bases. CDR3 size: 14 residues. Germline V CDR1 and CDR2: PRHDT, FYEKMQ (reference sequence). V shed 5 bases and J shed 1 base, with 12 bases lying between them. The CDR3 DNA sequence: TGTGCCAGCAGCCGGGGTCCCCTGTCCTACGAGCAGTACTTC. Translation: CASSRGPLSYEQYF. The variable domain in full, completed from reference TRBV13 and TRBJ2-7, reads AAGVIQSPRHLIKEKRETATLKCYPIPRHDTVYWYQQGPGQDPQFLISFYEKMQSDKGSIPDRFSAQQFSDYHSELNMSSLELGDSALYFCASSRGPLSYEQYFGPGTRLTVT.

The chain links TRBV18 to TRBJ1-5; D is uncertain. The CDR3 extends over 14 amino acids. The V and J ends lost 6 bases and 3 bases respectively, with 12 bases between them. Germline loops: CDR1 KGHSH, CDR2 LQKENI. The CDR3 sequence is CASSWTGLNQPQHF. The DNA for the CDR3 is TGTGCCAGCTCTTGGACGGGCCTCAATCAGCCCCAGCATTTT.

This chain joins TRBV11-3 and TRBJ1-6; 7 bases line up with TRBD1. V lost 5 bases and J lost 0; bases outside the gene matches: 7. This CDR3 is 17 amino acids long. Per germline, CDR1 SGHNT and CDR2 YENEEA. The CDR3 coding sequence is TGTGCCAGCAGCCCCAGACAGGGAAGCTCCTATAATTCACCCCTCCACTTT. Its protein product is CASSPRQGSSYNSPLHF.

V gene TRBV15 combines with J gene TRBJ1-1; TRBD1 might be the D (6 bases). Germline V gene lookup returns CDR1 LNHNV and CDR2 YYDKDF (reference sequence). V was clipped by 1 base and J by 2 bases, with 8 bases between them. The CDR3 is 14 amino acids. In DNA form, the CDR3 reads TGTGCCACCAGCAGAGGGACAGCCAACACTGAAGCTTTCTTT. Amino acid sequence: CATSRGTANTEAFF.

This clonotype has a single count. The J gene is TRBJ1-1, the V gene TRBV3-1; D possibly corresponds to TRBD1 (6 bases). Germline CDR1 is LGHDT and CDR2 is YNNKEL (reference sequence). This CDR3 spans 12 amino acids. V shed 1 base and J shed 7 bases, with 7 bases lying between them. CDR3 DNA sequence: TGTGCCAGCAGCCAAGGGGACATTGAAGCTTTCTTT. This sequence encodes CASSQGDIEAFF. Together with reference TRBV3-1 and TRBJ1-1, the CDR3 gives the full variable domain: DTAVSQTPKYLVTQMGNDKSIKCEQNLGHDTMYWYKQDSKKFLKIMFSYNNKELIINETVPNRFSPKSPDKAHLNLHINSLELGDSAVYFCASSQGDIEAFFGQGTRLTVV.

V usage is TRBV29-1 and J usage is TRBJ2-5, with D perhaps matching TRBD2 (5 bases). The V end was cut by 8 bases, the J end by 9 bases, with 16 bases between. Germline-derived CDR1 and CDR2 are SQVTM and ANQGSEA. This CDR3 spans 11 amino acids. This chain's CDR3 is CSTRFGESQYF. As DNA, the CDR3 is TGCAGCACTCGATTCGGGGAATCCCAGTACTTC.

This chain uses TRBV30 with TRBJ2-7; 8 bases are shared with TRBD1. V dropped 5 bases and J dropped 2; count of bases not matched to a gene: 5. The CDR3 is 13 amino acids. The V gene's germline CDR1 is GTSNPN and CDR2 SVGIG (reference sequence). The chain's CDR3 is CAWEIQGAYEQYF. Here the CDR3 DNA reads TGTGCCTGGGAGATACAGGGGGCCTACGAGCAGTACTTC.

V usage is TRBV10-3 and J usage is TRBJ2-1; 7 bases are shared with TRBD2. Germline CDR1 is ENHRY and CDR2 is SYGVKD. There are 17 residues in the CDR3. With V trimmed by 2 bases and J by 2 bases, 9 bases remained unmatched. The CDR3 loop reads CAISEEASGGPYNEQFF. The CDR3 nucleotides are TGTGCCATCAGTGAGGAGGCTAGCGGAGGGCCCTACAATGAGCAGTTCTTC.

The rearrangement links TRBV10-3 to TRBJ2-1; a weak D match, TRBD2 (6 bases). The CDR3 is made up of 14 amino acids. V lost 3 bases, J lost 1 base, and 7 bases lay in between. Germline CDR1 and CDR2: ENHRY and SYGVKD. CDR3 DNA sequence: TGTGCCATCAGTGACAGCGGGTCCTACAATGAGCAGTTCTTC. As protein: CAISDSGSYNEQFF.

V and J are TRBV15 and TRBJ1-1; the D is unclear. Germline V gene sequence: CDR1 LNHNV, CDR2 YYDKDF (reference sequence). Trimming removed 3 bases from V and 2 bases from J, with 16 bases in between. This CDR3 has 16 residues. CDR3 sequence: CATSRPGKSVNTEAFF. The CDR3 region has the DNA TGTGCCACCAGCAGGCCGGGCAAATCCGTTAACACTGAAGCTTTCTTT.

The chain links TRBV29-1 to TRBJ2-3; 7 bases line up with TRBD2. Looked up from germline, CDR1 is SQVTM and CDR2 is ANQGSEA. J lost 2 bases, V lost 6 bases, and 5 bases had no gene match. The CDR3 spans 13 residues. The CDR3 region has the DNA TGCAGCGTCGGGACTATACTCACAGATACGCAGTATTTT. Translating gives CSVGTILTDTQYF.

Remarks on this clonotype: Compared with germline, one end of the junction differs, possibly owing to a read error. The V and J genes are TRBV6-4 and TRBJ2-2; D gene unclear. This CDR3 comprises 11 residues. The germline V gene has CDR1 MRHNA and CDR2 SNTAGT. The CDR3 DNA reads TGTGCCAGCAGCGACTTTCGGGAGCTGTTTTTT. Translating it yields CASSDFRELFF.

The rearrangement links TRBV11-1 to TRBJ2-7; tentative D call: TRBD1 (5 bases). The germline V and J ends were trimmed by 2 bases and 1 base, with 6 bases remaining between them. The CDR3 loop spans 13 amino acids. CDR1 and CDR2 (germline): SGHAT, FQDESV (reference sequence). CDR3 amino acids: CASSLPGSYEQYF. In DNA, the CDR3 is TGTGCCAGCAGCTTACCAGGGTCCTACGAGCAGTACTTC.

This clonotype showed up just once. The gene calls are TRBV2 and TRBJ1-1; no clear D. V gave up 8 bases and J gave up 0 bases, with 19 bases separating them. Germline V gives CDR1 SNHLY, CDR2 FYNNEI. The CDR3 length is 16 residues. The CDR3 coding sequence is TGTGCCAGCCGAAGTGGAGTAGGGCCCATGAACACTGAAGCTTTCTTT. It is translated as CASRSGVGPMNTEAFF.

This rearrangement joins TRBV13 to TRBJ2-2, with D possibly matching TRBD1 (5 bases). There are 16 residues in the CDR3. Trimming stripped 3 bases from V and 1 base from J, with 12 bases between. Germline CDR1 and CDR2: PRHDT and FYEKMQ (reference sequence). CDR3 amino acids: CASSFAIRGNTGELFF. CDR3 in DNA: TGTGCCAGCAGCTTTGCCATAAGGGGGAACACCGGGGAGCTGTTTTTT.

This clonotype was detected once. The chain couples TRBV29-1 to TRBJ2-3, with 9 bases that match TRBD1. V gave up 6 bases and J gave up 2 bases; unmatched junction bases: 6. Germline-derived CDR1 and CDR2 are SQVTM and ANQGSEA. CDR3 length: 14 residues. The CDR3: CSVGDRGFTDTQYF. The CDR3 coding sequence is TGCAGCGTGGGAGACAGGGGGTTCACAGATACGCAGTATTTT.

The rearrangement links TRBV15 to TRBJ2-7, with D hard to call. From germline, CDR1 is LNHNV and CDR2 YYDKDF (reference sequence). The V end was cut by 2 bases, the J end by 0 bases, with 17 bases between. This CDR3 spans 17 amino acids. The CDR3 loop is CATSRHKTPGSSYEQYF. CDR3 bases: TGTGCCACCAGCAGACACAAAACGCCAGGCAGCTCCTACGAGCAGTACTTC.

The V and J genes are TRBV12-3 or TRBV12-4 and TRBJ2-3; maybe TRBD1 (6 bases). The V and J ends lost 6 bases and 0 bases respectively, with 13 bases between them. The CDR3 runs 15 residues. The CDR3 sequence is CASSLTGSSTDTQYF. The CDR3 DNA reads TGTGCCAGCAGCTTGACAGGATCAAGCACAGATACGCAGTATTTT.

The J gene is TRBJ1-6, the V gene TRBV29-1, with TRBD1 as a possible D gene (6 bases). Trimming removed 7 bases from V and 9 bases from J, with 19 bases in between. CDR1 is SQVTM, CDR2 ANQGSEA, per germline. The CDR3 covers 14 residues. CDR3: CSASTGKEGSPLHF. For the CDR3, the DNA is TGCAGCGCTTCCACAGGGAAGGAAGGTTCACCCCTCCACTTT.

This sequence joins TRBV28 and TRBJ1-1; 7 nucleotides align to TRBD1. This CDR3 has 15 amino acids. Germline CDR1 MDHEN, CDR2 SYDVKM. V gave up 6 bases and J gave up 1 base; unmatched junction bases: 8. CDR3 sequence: CASRLTGTENTEAFF. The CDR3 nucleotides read TGTGCCAGCAGACTTACCGGGACAGAGAACACTGAAGCTTTCTTT.

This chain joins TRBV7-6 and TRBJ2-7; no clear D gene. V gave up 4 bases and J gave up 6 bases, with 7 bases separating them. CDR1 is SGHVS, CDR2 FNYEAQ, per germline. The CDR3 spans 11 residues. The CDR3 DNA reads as TGTGCCAGCAGCTCCGGTTCCGAGCAGTACTTC. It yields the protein CASSSGSEQYF. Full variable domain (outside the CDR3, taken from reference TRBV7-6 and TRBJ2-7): GAGVSQSPRYKVTKRGQDVALRCDPISGHVSLYWYRQALGQGPEFLTYFNYEAQQDKSGLPNDRFSAERPEGSISTLTIQRTEQRDSAMYRCASSSGSEQYFGPGTRLTVT.

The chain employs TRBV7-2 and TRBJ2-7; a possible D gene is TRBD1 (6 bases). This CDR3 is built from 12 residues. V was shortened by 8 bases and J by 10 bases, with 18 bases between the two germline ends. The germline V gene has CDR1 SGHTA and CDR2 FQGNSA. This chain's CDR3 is CASADPQGGQYF. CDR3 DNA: TGTGCCAGCGCTGACCCACAGGGTGGCCAGTACTTC. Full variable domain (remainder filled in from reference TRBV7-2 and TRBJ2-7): GAGVSQSPSNKVTEKGKDVELRCDPISGHTALYWYRQSLGQGLEFLIYFQGNSAPDKSGLPSDRFSAERTGGSVSTLTIQRTQQEDSAVYLCASADPQGGQYFGPGTRLTVT.

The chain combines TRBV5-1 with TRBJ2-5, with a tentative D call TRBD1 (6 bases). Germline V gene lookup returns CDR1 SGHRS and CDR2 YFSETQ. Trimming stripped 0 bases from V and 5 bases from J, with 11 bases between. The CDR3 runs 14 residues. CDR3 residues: CASSLAQGLETQYF. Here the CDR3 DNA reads TGCGCCAGCAGCTTGGCTCAGGGGTTGGAGACCCAGTACTTC. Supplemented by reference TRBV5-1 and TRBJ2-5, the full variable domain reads KAGVTQTPRYLIKTRGQQVTLSCSPISGHRSVSWYQQTPGQGLQFLFEYFSETQRNKGNFPGRFSGRQFSNSRSEMNVSTLELGDSALYLCASSLAQGLETQYFGPGTRLLVL.

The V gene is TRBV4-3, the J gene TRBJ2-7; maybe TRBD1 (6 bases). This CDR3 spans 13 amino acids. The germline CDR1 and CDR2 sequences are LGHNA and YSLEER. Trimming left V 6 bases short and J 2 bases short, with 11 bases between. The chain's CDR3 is CASSRTVAYEQYF. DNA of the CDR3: TGCGCCAGCAGTAGGACAGTAGCCTACGAGCAGTACTTC.

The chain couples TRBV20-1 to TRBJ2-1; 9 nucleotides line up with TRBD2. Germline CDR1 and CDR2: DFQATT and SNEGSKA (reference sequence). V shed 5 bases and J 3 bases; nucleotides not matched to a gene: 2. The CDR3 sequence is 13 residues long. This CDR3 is CSAGTSHYNEQFF. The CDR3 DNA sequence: TGCAGTGCTGGGACTAGCCACTACAATGAGCAGTTCTTC.

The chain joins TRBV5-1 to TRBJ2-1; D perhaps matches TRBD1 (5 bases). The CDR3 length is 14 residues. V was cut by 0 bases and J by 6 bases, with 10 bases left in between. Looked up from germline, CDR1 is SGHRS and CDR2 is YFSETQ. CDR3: CASSLGAGFNEQFF. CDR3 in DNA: TGCGCCAGCAGCTTGGGGGCAGGGTTCAATGAGCAGTTCTTC.

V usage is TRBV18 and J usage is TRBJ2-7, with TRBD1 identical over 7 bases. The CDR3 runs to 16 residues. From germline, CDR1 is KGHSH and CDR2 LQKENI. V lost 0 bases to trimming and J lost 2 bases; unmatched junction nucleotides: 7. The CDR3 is CASSPPTTGPAYEQYF. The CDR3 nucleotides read TGTGCCAGCTCACCACCTACGACAGGGCCTGCCTACGAGCAGTACTTC.

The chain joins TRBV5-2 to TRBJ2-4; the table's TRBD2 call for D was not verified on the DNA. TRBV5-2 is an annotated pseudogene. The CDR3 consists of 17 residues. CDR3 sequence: CASNSGGGPGGKNIQYF. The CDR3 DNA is TGTGCCAGCAATAGCGGAGGGGGACCTGGGGGCAAAAACATTCAGTACTTC.

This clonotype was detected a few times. The CDR3 DNA reads TGTGCCAGCAGTCGCAACCTTAATTCACCCCTCCACTTT. Amino acids: CASSRNLNSPLHF. The chain employs TRBV28 and TRBJ1-6, with D unclear. Trimming left V 5 bases short and J 6 bases short, with 8 bases between. Looked up from germline, CDR1 is MDHEN and CDR2 is SYDVKM. CDR3 length: 13 amino acids. Full variable domain (missing parts from reference TRBV28 and TRBJ1-6): DVKVTQSSRYLVKRTGEKVFLECVQDMDHENMFWYRQDPGLGLRLIYFSYDVKMKEKGDIPEGYSVSREKKERFSLILESASTNQTSMYLCASSRNLNSPLHFGNGTRLTVT.